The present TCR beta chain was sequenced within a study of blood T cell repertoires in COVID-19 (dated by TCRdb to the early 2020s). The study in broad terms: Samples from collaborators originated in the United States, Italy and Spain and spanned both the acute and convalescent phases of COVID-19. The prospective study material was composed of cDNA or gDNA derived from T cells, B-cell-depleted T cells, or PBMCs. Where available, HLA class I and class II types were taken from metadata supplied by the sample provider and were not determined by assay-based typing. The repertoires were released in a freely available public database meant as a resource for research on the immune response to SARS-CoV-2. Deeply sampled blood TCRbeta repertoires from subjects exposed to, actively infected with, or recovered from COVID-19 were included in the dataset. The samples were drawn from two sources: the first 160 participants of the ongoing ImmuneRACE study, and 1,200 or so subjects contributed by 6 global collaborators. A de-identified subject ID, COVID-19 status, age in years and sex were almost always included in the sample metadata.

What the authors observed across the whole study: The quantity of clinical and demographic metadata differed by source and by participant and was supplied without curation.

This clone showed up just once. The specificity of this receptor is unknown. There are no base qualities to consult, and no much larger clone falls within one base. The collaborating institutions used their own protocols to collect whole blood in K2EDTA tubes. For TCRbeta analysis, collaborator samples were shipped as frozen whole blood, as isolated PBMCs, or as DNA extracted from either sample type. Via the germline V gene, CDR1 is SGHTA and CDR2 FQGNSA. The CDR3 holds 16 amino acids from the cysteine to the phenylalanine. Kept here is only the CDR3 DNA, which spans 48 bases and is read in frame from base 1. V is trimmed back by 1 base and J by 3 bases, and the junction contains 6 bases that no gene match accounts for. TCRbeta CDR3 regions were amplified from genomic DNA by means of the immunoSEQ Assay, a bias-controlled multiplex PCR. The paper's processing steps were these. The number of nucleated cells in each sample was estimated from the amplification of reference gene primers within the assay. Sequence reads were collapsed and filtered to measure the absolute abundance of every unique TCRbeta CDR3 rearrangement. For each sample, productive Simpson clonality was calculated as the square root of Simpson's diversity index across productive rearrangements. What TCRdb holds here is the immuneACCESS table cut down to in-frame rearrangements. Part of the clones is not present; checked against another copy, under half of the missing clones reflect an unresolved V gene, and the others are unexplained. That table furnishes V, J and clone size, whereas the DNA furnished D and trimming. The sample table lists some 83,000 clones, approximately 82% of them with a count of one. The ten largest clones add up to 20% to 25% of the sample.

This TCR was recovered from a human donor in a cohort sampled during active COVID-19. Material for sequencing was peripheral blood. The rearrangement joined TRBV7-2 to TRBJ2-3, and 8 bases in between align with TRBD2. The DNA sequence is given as TGTGCCAGCAGCTTAGTCGGGGGGGCCGGGACAGATACGCAGTATTTT. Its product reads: CASSLVGGAGTDTQYF.